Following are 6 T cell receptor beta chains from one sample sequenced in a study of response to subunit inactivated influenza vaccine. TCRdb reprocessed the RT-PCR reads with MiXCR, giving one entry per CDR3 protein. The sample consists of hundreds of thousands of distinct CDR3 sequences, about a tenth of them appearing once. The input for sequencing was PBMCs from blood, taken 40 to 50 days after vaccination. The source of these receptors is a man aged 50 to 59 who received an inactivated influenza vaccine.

CDR3 protein: CATSKRPYLNYNEQFF. DNA of the CDR3: TGTGCCACCAGCAAAAGACCTTACCTGAATTACAATGAGCAGTTCTTC. The rearrangement uses TRBV15 and TRBJ2-1; no definite D call. Trimming cost V 4 bases and J 4 bases, with 17 bases left between them. Germline V CDR1 and CDR2: LNHNV, YYDKDF (reference sequence). CDR3 length equals 16 residues. The full variable domain, its missing parts supplied by reference TRBV15 and TRBJ2-1, is DAMVIQNPRYQVTQFGKPVTLSCSQTLNHNVMYWYQQKSSQAPKLLFHYYDKDFNNEADTPDNFQSRRPNTSFCFLDIRSPGLGDTAMYLCATSKRPYLNYNEQFFGPGTRLTVL.

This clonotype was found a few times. In DNA, the CDR3 is TGTGCCAGCAGTCCAACCGGGAGGGCCGCAGATACGCAGTATTTT. It codes for CASSPTGRAADTQYF. This rearrangement joins TRBV6-2 or TRBV6-3 to TRBJ2-3; 8 positions agree with TRBD2. CDR1 and CDR2 (germline): MNHEY, SVGEGT. CDR3 size: 15 residues. V lost 5 bases and J lost 4; bases outside the gene matches: 8.

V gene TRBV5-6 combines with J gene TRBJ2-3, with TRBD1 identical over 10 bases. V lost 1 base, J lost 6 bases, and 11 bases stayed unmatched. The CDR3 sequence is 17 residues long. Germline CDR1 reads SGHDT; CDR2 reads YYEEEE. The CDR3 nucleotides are TGTGCCAGCAGCTTGATTCTCCGGGACAGGGGTCCTGATACGCAGTATTTT. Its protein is CASSLILRDRGPDTQYF.

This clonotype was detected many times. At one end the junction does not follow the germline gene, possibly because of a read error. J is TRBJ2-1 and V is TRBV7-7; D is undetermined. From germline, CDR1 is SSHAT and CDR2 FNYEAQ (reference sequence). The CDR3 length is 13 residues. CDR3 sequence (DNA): TGTGCTAGCAGCACAACAAGGTACAATGAGCAGTTCTTC. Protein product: CASSTTRYNEQFF.

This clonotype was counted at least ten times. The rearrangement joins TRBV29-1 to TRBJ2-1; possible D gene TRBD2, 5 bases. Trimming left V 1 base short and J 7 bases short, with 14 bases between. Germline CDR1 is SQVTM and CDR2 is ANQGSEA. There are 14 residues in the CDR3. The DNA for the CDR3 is TGCAGCGTTGAAGCCTTGTTATCGGGAAATGAGCAGTTCTTC. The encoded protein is CSVEALLSGNEQFF.

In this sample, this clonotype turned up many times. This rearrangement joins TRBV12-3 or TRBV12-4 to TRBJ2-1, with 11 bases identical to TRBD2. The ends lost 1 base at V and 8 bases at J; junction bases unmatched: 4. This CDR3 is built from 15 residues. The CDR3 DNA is TGTGCCAGCAGTTTAGGACTAGCGGGGAGGGATGAGCAGTTCTTC. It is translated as CASSLGLAGRDEQFF.